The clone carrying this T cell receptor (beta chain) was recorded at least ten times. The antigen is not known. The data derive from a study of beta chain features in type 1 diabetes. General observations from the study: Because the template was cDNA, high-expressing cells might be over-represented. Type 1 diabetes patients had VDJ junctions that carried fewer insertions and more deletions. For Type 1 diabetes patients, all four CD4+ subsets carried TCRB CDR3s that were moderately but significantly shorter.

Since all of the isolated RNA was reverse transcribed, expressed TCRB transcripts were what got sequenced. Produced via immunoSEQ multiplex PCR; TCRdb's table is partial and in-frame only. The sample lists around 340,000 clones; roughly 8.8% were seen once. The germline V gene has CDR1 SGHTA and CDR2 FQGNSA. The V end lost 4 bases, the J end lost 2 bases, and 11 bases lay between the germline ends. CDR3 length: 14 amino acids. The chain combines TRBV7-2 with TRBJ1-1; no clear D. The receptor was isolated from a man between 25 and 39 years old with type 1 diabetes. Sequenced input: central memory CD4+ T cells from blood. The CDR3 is CASSWGGSNTEAFF. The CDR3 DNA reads TGTGCCAGCAGCTGGGGAGGGTCCAACACTGAAGCTTTCTTT. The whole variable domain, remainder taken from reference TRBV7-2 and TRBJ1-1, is GAGVSQSPSNKVTEKGKDVELRCDPISGHTALYWYRQSLGQGLEFLIYFQGNSAPDKSGLPSDRFSAERTGGSVSTLTIQRTQQEDSAVYLCASSWGGSNTEAFFGQGTRLTVV.